This passage covers 23 T cell receptor beta chains from one sample sequenced in a study of read filtering for tumor transcriptome and immune sequencing. Molecular barcoded adaptors covering alpha/delta and beta/gamma chains were used on roughly 370 ng RNA. TCRdb itself ran the reads through MiXCR, one entry per CDR3 protein. The sample yields 49,000 or so distinct CDR3 sequences, 10% to 15% seen once. Sequenced: a population of CD138-negative cells sorted from bone marrow. These receptor sequences come from a donor at least 40 years old with multiple myeloma.

This clonotype occurred many times. The V gene is TRBV11-2, the J gene TRBJ2-7; possible D gene TRBD1, 8 bases. The CDR3 has 14 residues. The germline CDR1 and CDR2 sequences are SGHAT and FQNNGV. Trimming cost V 2 bases and J 3 bases, with 11 bases left between them. The CDR3, as DNA: TGTGCCAGCAGCTTAACAGGGGGGGTCTACGAGCAGTACTTC. Amino acids: CASSLTGGVYEQYF.

This clonotype was seen repeatedly, ten times or more. This sequence joins TRBV6-5 and TRBJ2-7; perhaps D is TRBD1 or TRBD2 (6 bases each). The CDR3 loop spans 13 amino acids. V was pared by 5 bases and J by 6 bases, with 14 bases between. The germline CDR1 and CDR2 sequences are MNHEY and SVGAGI. The CDR3 protein is CASSPRQEGEQYF. In nucleotides, the CDR3 is TGTGCCAGCAGTCCCCGACAGGAGGGCGAGCAGTACTTC.

Turning to this clonotype: A far bigger clonotype differs at one base, so this is likely a read error. The rearrangement joins TRBV6-6 to TRBJ2-1; 8 bases are shared with TRBD2. This CDR3 contains 14 residues. Germline V gives CDR1 MNHNY, CDR2 SVGAGI (reference sequence). CDR3 region: CASRVAGSYNKQFF. DNA of the CDR3: TGTGCCAGCAGGGTAGCGGGATCGTACAATAAGCAGTTCTTC.

The table lists this clonotype with many counts. This chain connects TRBV5-6 to TRBJ2-3, with a weak D call TRBD2 (5 bases). The CDR3 runs to 16 residues. Per the germline V gene, CDR1 is SGHDT and CDR2 is YYEEEE. Trimming left V 4 bases short and J 0 bases short, with 15 bases between. The DNA of the CDR3 is TGTGCCAGCAGCACGCTGACTATGGGAAGCACAGATACGCAGTATTTT. Residues: CASSTLTMGSTDTQYF.

Concerning this clonotype: It differs at one base from a far larger clone, so likely a read error. J is TRBJ2-1 and V is TRBV4-2; 8 positions match TRBD2. CDR1 is LGHNA, CDR2 YNFKEQ, per germline. This CDR3 is 18 amino acids long. CDR3 region: CAGSQLPPGAGVWDEQFF. CDR3 coding DNA: TGCGCCGGCAGCCAACTACCGCCCGGAGCGGGAGTATGGGATGAGCAGTTCTTC.

This clonotype was picked up many times. The chain carries TRBV3-1 and TRBJ2-2; D is possibly TRBD2 (6 bases). The CDR3 sequence is 13 residues long. Germline V gives CDR1 LGHDT, CDR2 YNNKEL (reference sequence). Trimming took off 1 base at V and 8 bases at J, with 8 bases between the two ends. The CDR3 is CASSQAGVGELFF. The DNA of the CDR3 is TGTGCCAGCAGCCAAGCGGGAGTTGGGGAGCTGTTTTTT.

This clonotype has ten or more counts. The chain uses TRBV18 and TRBJ1-1; a weak D match, TRBD1 (6 bases). Germline V gene sequence: CDR1 KGHSH, CDR2 LQKENI. Trimming left V 3 bases short and J 1 base short, with 15 bases between. The CDR3 is made up of 16 amino acids. The CDR3 loop reads CASSPRTAGRNTEAFF. As DNA, the CDR3 is TGTGCCAGCTCACCTAGGACAGCGGGTAGGAACACTGAAGCTTTCTTT.

The table lists this clonotype with a few counts. The chain links TRBV4-1 to TRBJ1-2, with D perhaps TRBD1 (6 bases). V lost 0 bases and J lost 8, with 19 bases in between. CDR1 and CDR2 (germline): MGHRA, YSYEKL. This CDR3 has 16 amino acids. In DNA, the CDR3 is TGCGCCAGCAGCCAAGATTCGGGCAGGGGAGGATGGGGCTACACCTTC. It specifies CASSQDSGRGGWGYTF.

There are many counts of this clonotype. V usage is TRBV11-2 and J usage is TRBJ2-3; D unclear. The CDR3 totals 12 residues. V lost 5 bases and J lost 2, with 5 bases in between. CDR1 is SGHAT and CDR2 is FQNNGV in the germline V gene. The CDR3 DNA reads TGTGCCAGCAGCCTCCACACAGATACGCAGTATTTT. This gives the protein CASSLHTDTQYF.

This clonotype came up many times. V gene TRBV3-1 combines with J gene TRBJ2-2; D is unresolved. Deletions cut 4 bases from V and 5 bases from J, with 8 bases between. The germline gives CDR1 LGHDT, CDR2 YNNKEL (reference sequence). The length of the CDR3 is 13 residues. Written as DNA, the CDR3 is TGTGCCAGCAGCCGTATGGGAACCGGGGAGCTGTTTTTT. Its translation is CASSRMGTGELFF.

This clonotype has a count of ten or more. This chain uses TRBV29-1 with TRBJ1-3; D ambiguous. The V end lost 3 bases, the J end lost 8 bases, and 17 bases lay between the germline ends. The germline gives CDR1 SQVTM, CDR2 ANQGSEA. The CDR3 consists of 14 residues. Here the CDR3 reads CSVDVGSSGDTIYF. CDR3 nucleotides: TGCAGCGTTGACGTCGGGTCCTCGGGAGACACCATATATTTT.

This clonotype was detected ten times or more. This chain connects TRBV30 to TRBJ2-3; 11 positions match TRBD2. The V gene's germline CDR1 is GTSNPN and CDR2 SVGIG (reference sequence). Trimming at V came to 0 bases and at J to 4 bases, leaving 9 bases not matched to a gene. This CDR3 has 17 residues. CDR3 in DNA: TGTGCCTGGAGTGTAGAGCGTAGCGGGAGGGCCGCAGATACGCAGTATTTT. As protein: CAWSVERSGRAADTQYF.

This clonotype was recorded at least ten times. The chain links TRBV6-2 or TRBV6-3 to TRBJ1-4; D call uncertain. V lost 2 bases to trimming and J lost 5 bases, with 12 bases between them. CDR1 and CDR2 from the germline V gene are MNHEY and SVGEGT. The CDR3 is 15 residues long. The CDR3 nucleotides are TGTGCCAGCAGTTACCCTTCAAGTGGGAATGAAAAACTGTTTTTT. Encoded protein: CASSYPSSGNEKLFF.

This clonotype occurred many times. V gene TRBV4-3 combines with J gene TRBJ2-3; 7 bases match TRBD2. The CDR3 totals 15 residues. Per the germline V gene, CDR1 is LGHNA and CDR2 is YSLEER. Losses at the gene ends were 0 bases for V and 1 base for J; bases not matched to a gene: 1. CDR3 region: CASSQETSGTDTQYF. CDR3 bases: TGCGCCAGCAGCCAAGAAACTAGCGGCACAGATACGCAGTATTTT.

At least ten counts were recorded for this clonotype. This chain uses TRBV27 with TRBJ1-1, with D unresolved. CDR1 MNHEY and CDR2 SMNVEV come from the germline V gene (reference sequence). The CDR3 is 14 residues long. Trimming left V 6 bases short and J 5 bases short, with 16 bases between. The CDR3 sequence: CASSSELQLTEAFF. CDR3 DNA sequence: TGTGCCAGCAGCTCGGAACTCCAGTTAACTGAAGCTTTCTTT.

This clonotype occurred many times. The CDR3, as DNA: TGCGCCAGCAGCCTTACCGACAGGTCTGAAGCTTTCTTT. It is translated as CASSLTDRSEAFF. The V and J genes are TRBV5-1 and TRBJ1-1; maybe TRBD1 (6 bases). The CDR3 has 13 amino acids. Trimming took 4 bases from V and 6 from J, leaving 13 bases between them. Germline values: CDR1 SGHRS, CDR2 YFSETQ.

This clonotype was recorded at least ten times. A junction boundary mismatches the germline segment, possibly from a read error. The chain joins TRBV29-1 to TRBJ2-1, with a tentative D call TRBD1 (5 bases). The CDR3 totals 13 residues. Germline V gene data show CDR1 as SQVTM and CDR2 as ANQGSEA. The DNA of the CDR3 is TGCAGCGTGAAGGACAACAGAGGCAATGAGCAGCTCTTC. Protein product: CSVKDNRGNEQLF.

In this sample, this clonotype turned up a few times. DNA of the CDR3: TGTGCCAGCAGCTGGGGACTAGCGGGAGCTGAGACCCAGTACTTC. Translating gives CASSWGLAGAETQYF. The V call is TRBV5-4, the J call TRBJ2-5; 14 bases agree with TRBD2. This CDR3 comprises 15 residues. With 3 bases clipped from V and 5 bases from J, the junction kept 3 bases outside the gene matches. The germline V gene encodes CDR1 SGHNT and CDR2 YYREEE (reference sequence).

This clonotype has ten or more counts. The CDR3 DNA follows: TGTGCCAGCAGCTTAGTTTCAGAGATCAATCAGCCCCAGCATTTT. This codes for CASSLVSEINQPQHF. J is TRBJ1-5 and V is TRBV7-2; no clear D. Germline values: CDR1 SGHTA, CDR2 FQGNSA. V was pared by 1 base and J by 3 bases, with 10 bases between. This CDR3 has 15 residues.

V is TRBV20-1 and J is TRBJ1-5; D remains unclear. The germline V gene encodes CDR1 DFQATT and CDR2 SNEGSKA (reference sequence). V was cut by 3 bases and J by 7 bases, with 13 bases left in between. The CDR3 loop spans 13 amino acids. The DNA of the CDR3 is TGCAGTGCTAGCCGGGGTCAGACCCAGCCCCAGCATTTT. This translates into CSASRGQTQPQHF.

Ten or more counts support this clonotype. The chain uses TRBV6-2 or TRBV6-3 and TRBJ1-1; D is possibly TRBD1 (5 bases). The CDR3 runs to 20 residues. Deletions cut 5 bases from V and 1 base from J, with 29 bases between. Germline V gives CDR1 MNHEY, CDR2 SVGEGT. CDR3 protein: CASSPPGTWGGGYGNTEAFF. The CDR3 region has the DNA TGTGCCAGCAGTCCCCCGGGGACCTGGGGCGGAGGTTATGGGAACACTGAAGCTTTCTTT.

This clonotype counts as medium-sized. In DNA, the CDR3 is TGTGCCAGCAGCTATCGGACTAGCGGGAAACACAATGAGCAGTTCTTC. Amino acids: CASSYRTSGKHNEQFF. The genes are TRBV12-3 or TRBV12-4 and TRBJ2-1; 12 nucleotides line up with TRBD2. The CDR3 length is 16 residues. V trimming: 6 bases; J trimming: 5 bases; junction bases outside the gene matches: 8.

This clonotype was recorded many times. CDR3 nucleotides: TGCAGTGCTAGGACCGGGAGGGCCAGCTCCTACAATGAGCAGTTCTTC. Protein product: CSARTGRASSYNEQFF. The chain recombines TRBV20-1 with TRBJ2-1; TRBD2 matches 8 bases. Germline loops: CDR1 DFQATT, CDR2 SNEGSKA (reference sequence). Unmatched junction bases numbered 7, after V lost 3 bases and J lost 0 bases. The CDR3 sequence is 16 residues long.